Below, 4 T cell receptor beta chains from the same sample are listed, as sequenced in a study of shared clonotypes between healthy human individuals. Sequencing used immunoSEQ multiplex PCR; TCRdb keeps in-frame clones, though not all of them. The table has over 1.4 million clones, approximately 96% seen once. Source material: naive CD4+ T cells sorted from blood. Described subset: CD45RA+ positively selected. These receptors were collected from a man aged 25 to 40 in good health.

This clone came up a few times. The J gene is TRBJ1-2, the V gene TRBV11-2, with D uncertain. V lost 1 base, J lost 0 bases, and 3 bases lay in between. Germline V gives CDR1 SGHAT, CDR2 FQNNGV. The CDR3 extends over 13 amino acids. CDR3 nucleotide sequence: TGTGCCAGCAGCTTAGCTGCTAACTATGGCTACACCTTC. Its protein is CASSLAANYGYTF.

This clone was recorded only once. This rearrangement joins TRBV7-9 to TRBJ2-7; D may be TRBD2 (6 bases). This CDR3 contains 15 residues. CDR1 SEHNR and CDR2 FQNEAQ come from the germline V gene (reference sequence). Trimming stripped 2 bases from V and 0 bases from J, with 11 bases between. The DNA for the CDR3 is TGTGCCAGCAGCTTACTGGGACTTAGCTCCTACGAGCAGTACTTC. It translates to CASSLLGLSSYEQYF.

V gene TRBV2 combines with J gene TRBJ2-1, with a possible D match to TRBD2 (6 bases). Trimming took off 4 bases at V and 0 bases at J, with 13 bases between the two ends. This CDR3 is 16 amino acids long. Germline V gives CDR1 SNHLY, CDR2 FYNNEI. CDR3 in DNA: TGTGCCAGCAGTGCGAGCGGGCTTAGCTCCTACAATGAGCAGTTCTTC. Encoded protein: CASSASGLSSYNEQFF.

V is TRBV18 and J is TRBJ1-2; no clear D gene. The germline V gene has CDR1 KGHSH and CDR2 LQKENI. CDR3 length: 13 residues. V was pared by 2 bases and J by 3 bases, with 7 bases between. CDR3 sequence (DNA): TGTGCCAGCTCACCAACGGGATACTATGGCTACACCTTC. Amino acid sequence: CASSPTGYYGYTF. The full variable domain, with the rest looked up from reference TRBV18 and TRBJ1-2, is NAGVMQNPRHLVRRRGQEARLRCSPMKGHSHVYWYRQLPEEGLKFMVYLQKENIIDESGMPKERFSAEFPKEGPSILRIQQVVRGDSAAYFCASSPTGYYGYTFGSGTRLTVV.